These 15 T cell receptor beta chains were all obtained from the same sample, sequenced in a study of T cells after yellow fever vaccination (dated 2019 in TCRdb). The protocol used for the library was 5' RACE. The run used an Illumina HiSeq 2500. The public sequencing data were trimmed at Q25 with fastp and processed into clonotypes with MiXCR by TCRdb, which kept only in-frame beta chains. Every CDR3 protein is listed once, alongside the most common genes and DNA of its rows. Counted in this sample were nearly 350,000 distinct CDR3 sequences; 8.1% of them appeared once. The ten largest clones represent 15% to 20% of the sample. The meaning of the sample's treatment or condition label: live attenuated yellow fever vaccine strain. The specimen was PBMCs, collected about 49 days after the first yellow fever vaccination. The source is a man aged 18 to 35 who received the YFV17D yellow fever vaccine.

The chain links TRBV7-2 to TRBJ2-1; 7 bases fit TRBD2. Germline V lookup: CDR1 SGHTA, CDR2 FQGNSA. V lost 0 bases, J lost 6 bases, and 11 bases stayed unmatched. The CDR3 covers 17 residues. The CDR3 is CASSLAWGGGAFNEQFF. CDR3 sequence (DNA): TGTGCCAGCAGCTTAGCTTGGGGGGGAGGGGCCTTCAATGAGCAGTTCTTC. The whole variable domain, remainder taken from reference TRBV7-2 and TRBJ2-1, is GAGVSQSPSNKVTEKGKDVELRCDPISGHTALYWYRQSLGQGLEFLIYFQGNSAPDKSGLPSDRFSAERTGGSVSTLTIQRTQQEDSAVYLCASSLAWGGGAFNEQFFGPGTRLTVL.

This clonotype was picked up a small number of times. CDR3 nucleotides: TGTGCCAGCAGCTTAAAGGGGGTTGAAGCTTTCTTT. Its protein is CASSLKGVEAFF. The rearrangement joins TRBV7-8 to TRBJ1-1, with D possibly being TRBD1 (6 bases). Germline-derived CDR1 and CDR2 are SGHVS and FQNEAQ. This CDR3 spans 12 amino acids. The V and J ends lost 2 bases and 7 bases respectively, with 8 bases between them.

The chain is built from TRBV5-1 and TRBJ1-1; possible D gene TRBD1, 6 bases. The V end lost 2 bases, the J end lost 1 base, and 15 bases lay between the germline ends. The CDR3 spans 16 residues. Per the germline V gene, CDR1 is SGHRS and CDR2 is YFSETQ. Here the CDR3 DNA reads TGCGCCAGCAGCTTACCTTGGGGGGCAGAGAACACTGAAGCTTTCTTT. Amino acids: CASSLPWGAENTEAFF.

This clonotype was counted at least ten times. The gene calls are TRBV7-6 and TRBJ2-1, with 7 bases lining up with TRBD2. From germline, CDR1 is SGHVS and CDR2 FNYEAQ. V was pared by 5 bases and J by 6 bases, with 4 bases of the junction left unmatched. CDR3 length equals 13 residues. DNA for the CDR3: TGTGCCAGCAGCCGGGGGAGGGCCAATGAGCAGTTCTTC. The encoded protein is CASSRGRANEQFF. The variable domain in full, with the rest retrieved from reference TRBV7-6 and TRBJ2-1, is GAGVSQSPRYKVTKRGQDVALRCDPISGHVSLYWYRQALGQGPEFLTYFNYEAQQDKSGLPNDRFSAERPEGSISTLTIQRTEQRDSAMYRCASSRGRANEQFFGPGTRLTVL.

The gene calls are TRBV6-4 and TRBJ2-1; D tentatively fits TRBD1 or TRBD2 (6 bases each). Trimming took 4 bases from V and 8 from J, leaving 15 bases between them. The CDR3 runs 14 residues. Germline CDR1 reads MRHNA; CDR2 reads SNTAGT. The CDR3 region has the DNA TGTGCCAGCAGTGGACGCTGGGGGGCCGATGAGCAGTTCTTC. Translating it yields CASSGRWGADEQFF.

The rearrangement uses TRBV20-1 and TRBJ1-2; D is ambiguous. Trimming removed 6 bases at V and 7 bases at J, with 12 bases between. This CDR3 spans 11 amino acids. Per the germline V gene, CDR1 is DFQATT and CDR2 is SNEGSKA (reference sequence). In nucleotides, the CDR3 is TGCAGTGCCGCGCTGGAGGGTGGCTACACCTTC. Translation gives CSAALEGGYTF.

This clonotype was seen at least ten times. The genes are TRBV5-1 and TRBJ2-1; D may be TRBD1 or TRBD2 (5 bases each). CDR3 length: 15 residues. Trimming took off 5 bases at V and 1 base at J, with 13 bases between the two ends. Per germline, CDR1 SGHRS and CDR2 YFSETQ. The chain's CDR3 is CASRPGTASYNEQFF. Written as DNA, the CDR3 is TGCGCCAGCAGACCCGGGACCGCGTCCTACAATGAGCAGTTCTTC.

The chain recombines TRBV12-3 or TRBV12-4 with TRBJ2-3; 13 nucleotides align to TRBD2. With V trimmed by 6 bases and J by 5 bases, 5 bases remained unmatched. This CDR3 has 15 residues. CDR3 coding DNA: TGTGCCAGCAGGGGACTAGCGGGGAGAGGAGATACGCAGTATTTT. It is translated as CASRGLAGRGDTQYF.

This clonotype was seen at least ten times. The chain is built from TRBV5-1 and TRBJ2-3; D remains ambiguous. Between the trimmed V and J ends, which lost 2 bases and 6 bases, there was a span of 10 bases. This CDR3 is 13 amino acids long. In germline, CDR1 is SGHRS, CDR2 YFSETQ. The CDR3 coding sequence is TGCGCCAGCAGCTTCCTTGGGGATGATACGCAGTATTTT. Its translation is CASSFLGDDTQYF.

The sample holds a few counts of this clonotype. The chain is built from TRBV5-1 and TRBJ1-2; TRBD1 aligns across 10 bases. The V gene's germline CDR1 is SGHRS and CDR2 YFSETQ. After removal of 4 bases from V and 3 bases from J, the junction contained 6 bases not matched to a gene. The CDR3 is 15 amino acids. The CDR3 DNA follows: TGCGCCAGCAGCCCCCCGACAGGGGGCGACTATGGCTACACCTTC. This encodes CASSPPTGGDYGYTF.

The J gene is TRBJ1-2, the V gene TRBV12-3 or TRBV12-4; no firm D call. CDR3 size: 13 residues. Trimming took 2 bases from V and 8 from J, leaving 12 bases between them. This chain's CDR3 is CASSLSVQAGYTF. The CDR3 nucleotides are TGTGCCAGCAGTTTATCAGTTCAAGCGGGCTACACCTTC.

This sequence joins TRBV6-2 or TRBV6-3 and TRBJ2-7, with 7 bases fitting TRBD1. Germline values: CDR1 MNHEY, CDR2 SVGEGT. This CDR3 contains 14 residues. V was pared by 3 bases and J by 2 bases, with 4 bases of the junction left unmatched. CDR3 in DNA: TGTGCCAGCAGTTATACAGGGGCGGCCTACGAGCAGTACTTC. It encodes CASSYTGAAYEQYF.

This clonotype occurred a few times. The rearrangement uses TRBV3-1 and TRBJ2-7; 10 positions match TRBD2. V lost 1 base and J lost 1; bases outside the gene matches: 4. CDR1 and CDR2 (germline): LGHDT, YNNKEL (reference sequence). The CDR3 has 16 amino acids. CDR3 region: CASSQARAGGSYEQYF. The CDR3 DNA follows: TGTGCCAGCAGCCAAGCGAGAGCGGGGGGGTCCTACGAGCAGTACTTC.

The J gene is TRBJ2-3, the V gene TRBV12-3 or TRBV12-4, with D maybe TRBD1 (5 bases). Between the trimmed V and J ends, which lost 1 base and 2 bases, there was a span of 10 bases. The CDR3 consists of 15 residues. The CDR3 DNA follows: TGTGCCAGCAGTTTAGAAGGGGCCCACACAGATACGCAGTATTTT. Protein sequence: CASSLEGAHTDTQYF.

There are many counts of this clonotype. The chain recombines TRBV12-3 or TRBV12-4 with TRBJ2-4; D gene unclear. CDR3 length: 11 residues. V dropped 5 bases and J dropped 9 bases, with 8 bases sitting between them. For the CDR3, the DNA is TGTGCCAGCAGTCCGACGGGCATTCAGTACTTC. Its protein is CASSPTGIQYF.